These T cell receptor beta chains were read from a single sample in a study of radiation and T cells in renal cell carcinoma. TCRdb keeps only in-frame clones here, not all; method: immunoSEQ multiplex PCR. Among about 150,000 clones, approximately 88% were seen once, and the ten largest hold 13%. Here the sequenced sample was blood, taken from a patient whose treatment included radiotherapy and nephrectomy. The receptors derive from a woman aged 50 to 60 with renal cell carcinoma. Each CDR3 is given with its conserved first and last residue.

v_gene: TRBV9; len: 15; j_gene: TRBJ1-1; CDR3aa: CASSPQWTVNTEAFF
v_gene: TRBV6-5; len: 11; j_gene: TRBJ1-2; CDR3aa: CASKGLYGYTF
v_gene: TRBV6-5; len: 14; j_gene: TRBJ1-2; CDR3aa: CASSTGGMSYGYTF
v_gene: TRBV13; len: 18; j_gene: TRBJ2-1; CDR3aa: CASSYGRGGFSSYNEQFF
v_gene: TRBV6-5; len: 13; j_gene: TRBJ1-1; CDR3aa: CASSYPYGQKAFF
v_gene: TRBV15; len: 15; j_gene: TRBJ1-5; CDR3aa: CATSSGDRVRQPQHF
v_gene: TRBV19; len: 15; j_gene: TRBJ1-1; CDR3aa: CASTHRETENTEAFF
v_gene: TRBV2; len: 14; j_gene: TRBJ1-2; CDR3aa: CASRAGQGGYGYTF
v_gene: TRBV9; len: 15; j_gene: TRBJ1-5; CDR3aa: CASSVSAGLNQPQHF
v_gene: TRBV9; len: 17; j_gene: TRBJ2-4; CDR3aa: CASSPSSGGAGKNIQYF
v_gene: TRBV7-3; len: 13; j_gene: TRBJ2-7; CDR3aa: CASSPYGGYEQYF
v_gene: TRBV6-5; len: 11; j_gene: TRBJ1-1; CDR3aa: CASYRTDEAFF
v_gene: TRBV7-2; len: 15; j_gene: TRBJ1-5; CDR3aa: CSSSQTTHSNQPQHF
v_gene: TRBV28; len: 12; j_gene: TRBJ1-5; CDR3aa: CASSSLNQPQHF
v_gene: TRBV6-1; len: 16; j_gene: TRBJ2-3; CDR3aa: CASSEMGQASTDTQYF
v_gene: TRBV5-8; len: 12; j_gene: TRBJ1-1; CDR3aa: CASSPGTAAAFF
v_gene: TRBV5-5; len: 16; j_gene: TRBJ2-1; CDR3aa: CASSPSQGNTYNEQFF
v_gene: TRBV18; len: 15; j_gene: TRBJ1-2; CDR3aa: CASSPGTGSLYGYTF
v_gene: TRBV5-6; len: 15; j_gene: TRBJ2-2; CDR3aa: CASSRRTGEAGELFF
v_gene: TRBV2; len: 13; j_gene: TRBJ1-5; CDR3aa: CASSSYSNQPQHF
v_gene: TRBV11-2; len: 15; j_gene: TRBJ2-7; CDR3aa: CASSDASGASYEQYF
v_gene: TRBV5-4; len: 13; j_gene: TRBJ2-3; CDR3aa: CASRAGKEDTQYF
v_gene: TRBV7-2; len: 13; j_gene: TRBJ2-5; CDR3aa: CASSFVVQETQYF
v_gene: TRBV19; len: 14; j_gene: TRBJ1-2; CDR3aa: CASGGGPGHYGYTF
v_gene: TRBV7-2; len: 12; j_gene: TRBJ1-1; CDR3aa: CASSLAGSEAFF
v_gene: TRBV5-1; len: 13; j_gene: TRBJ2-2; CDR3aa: CASSIQGHGELFF
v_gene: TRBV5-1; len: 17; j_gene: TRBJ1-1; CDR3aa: CASSQYIRQGAPSQAFF
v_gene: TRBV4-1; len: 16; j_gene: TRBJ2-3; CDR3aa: CASSQRQPSGTDTQYF
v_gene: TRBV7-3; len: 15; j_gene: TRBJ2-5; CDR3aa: CASSLKGGVDETQYF
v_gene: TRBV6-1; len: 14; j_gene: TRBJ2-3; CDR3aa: CAFRTSGSTDTQYF
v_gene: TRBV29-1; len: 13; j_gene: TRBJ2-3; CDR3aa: CSVVTSNRDTQYF
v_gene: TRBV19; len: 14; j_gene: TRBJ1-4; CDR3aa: CASSIDGAGEKLFF
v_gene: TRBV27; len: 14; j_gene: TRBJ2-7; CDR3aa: CASSSQGNLGEQYF
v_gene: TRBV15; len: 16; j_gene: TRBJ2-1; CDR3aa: CATSSSGILKYNEQFF
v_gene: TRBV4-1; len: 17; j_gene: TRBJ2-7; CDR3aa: CASSSRAGQVLSYEQYF
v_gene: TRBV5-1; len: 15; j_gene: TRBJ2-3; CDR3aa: CASSRVTASTDTQYF
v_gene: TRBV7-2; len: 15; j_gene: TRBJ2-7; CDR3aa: CASSYQGLFSYEQYF
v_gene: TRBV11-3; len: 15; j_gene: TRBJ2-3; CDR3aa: CASSLSSGGADTQYF
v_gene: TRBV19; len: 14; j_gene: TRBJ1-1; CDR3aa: CASSVQRGNTEAFF
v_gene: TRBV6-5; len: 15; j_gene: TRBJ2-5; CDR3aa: CASNPRASGRKTQYF
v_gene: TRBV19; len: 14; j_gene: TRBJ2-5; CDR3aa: CASSNDIMQETQYF